One and the same sample provided the 29 T cell receptor beta chains below, sequenced in a study of memory CD4+ T cells and cytomegalovirus serostatus. TCRdb's copy holds only in-frame clones and misses some; the assay was immunoSEQ multiplex PCR. The sample holds over 75,000 clones, under 90% seen once. Single viable CD3+CD4+CD8-CD45RO+ cells were sorted as the memory CD4+ T cells. Material for sequencing was memory CD4+ T cells from blood. The receptor set was obtained from an adult in good health and CMV-seropositive.

This sequence joins TRBV5-1 and TRBJ1-5; TRBD1 aligns across 7 bases. CDR1 SGHRS and CDR2 YFSETQ come from the germline V gene. V gave up 0 bases and J gave up 7 bases; unmatched junction bases: 7. The length of the CDR3 is 15 residues. CDR3 protein: CASSLEGNRGQPQHF. The CDR3 DNA reads TGCGCCAGCAGCTTGGAGGGGAACAGGGGCCAGCCCCAGCATTTT.

This chain connects TRBV11-1 to TRBJ2-7; TRBD2 is a possible D gene (5 bases). Germline loops: CDR1 SGHAT, CDR2 FQDESV (reference sequence). This CDR3 has 14 residues. The V end was cut by 2 bases, the J end by 5 bases, with 13 bases between. The CDR3 bases are TGTGCCAGCAGCTTAATGGGGAGTTCCCACGAGCAGTACTTC. Translation: CASSLMGSSHEQYF.

The chain combines TRBV5-1 with TRBJ1-1; D call uncertain. Trimming removed 0 bases at V and 4 bases at J, with 13 bases between. Germline values: CDR1 SGHRS, CDR2 YFSETQ. CDR3 size: 15 residues. The CDR3 nucleotides read TGCGCCAGCAGCTTGGAGGTAGGTTCGTCCACTGAAGCTTTCTTT. The encoded protein is CASSLEVGSSTEAFF.

This chain links TRBV28 with TRBJ1-5; possible D gene TRBD1, 6 bases. The CDR3 totals 13 residues. Germline CDR1 and CDR2: MDHEN and SYDVKM. Trimming shortened V by 11 bases and J by 5 bases, and 16 bases separated the two germline ends. The CDR3 sequence is CAGGGGADQPQHF. CDR3 DNA: TGTGCCGGCGGGGGGGGCGCGGATCAGCCCCAGCATTTT.

The genes are TRBV7-2 and TRBJ2-3; TRBD2 aligns across 7 bases. Germline CDR1 reads SGHTA; CDR2 reads FQGNSA. V dropped 2 bases and J dropped 0; count of bases not matched to a gene: 5. This CDR3 region has 16 residues. The CDR3 nucleotides are TGTGCCAGCAGCTTAAGACTAGCAGCAAGCACAGATACGCAGTATTTT. It translates to CASSLRLAASTDTQYF.

The genes are TRBV20-1 and TRBJ2-7; no firm D call. This CDR3 is built from 11 residues. Trimming stripped 4 bases from V and 2 bases from J, with 6 bases between. Germline loops: CDR1 DFQATT, CDR2 SNEGSKA (reference sequence). The CDR3 spells CSATLTYEQYF. The CDR3 DNA sequence: TGCAGTGCTACTCTTACCTACGAGCAGTACTTC.

Turning to this clone: The identical CDR3 is also encoded by other nucleotide sequences in the sample. This chain connects TRBV30 to TRBJ1-1; the match to TRBD1 covers 7 bases. This CDR3 spans 14 amino acids. Germline V gene lookup returns CDR1 GTSNPN and CDR2 SVGIG (reference sequence). After removal of 0 bases from V and 2 bases from J, the junction contained 3 bases not matched to a gene. The CDR3 loop is CAWSVGTANTEAFF. In DNA, the CDR3 is TGTGCCTGGAGTGTAGGGACAGCTAACACTGAAGCTTTCTTT.

The V gene is TRBV5-4, the J gene TRBJ1-3, with 8 bases lining up with TRBD1. CDR3 length: 18 amino acids. V lost 0 bases to trimming and J lost 4 bases; unmatched junction nucleotides: 12. In germline, CDR1 is SGHNT, CDR2 YYREEE (reference sequence). For the CDR3, the DNA is TGTGCCAGCAGCTTGGGGGGGAACAGGGGGTTCTACGGAAACACCATATATTTT. Protein: CASSLGGNRGFYGNTIYF.

The count of this clone is one. V usage is TRBV5-4 and J usage is TRBJ2-3; 14 positions agree with TRBD2. This CDR3 contains 16 residues. After removal of 4 bases from V and 6 bases from J, the junction contained 7 bases not matched to a gene. Germline assignment: CDR1 SGHNT and CDR2 YYREEE (reference sequence). The DNA of the CDR3 is TGTGCCAGCAGCAAGGGACTAGCGGGAGTGAGTGATACGCAGTATTTT. Its translation is CASSKGLAGVSDTQYF.

For the CDR3, the DNA is TGTGCCTCGAGGGGGGACACCGGGGAGCTGTTTTTT. Its protein product is CASRGDTGELFF. This chain joins TRBV6-4 and TRBJ2-2, with D possibly being TRBD1 or TRBD2 (6 bases each). Trimming pared 11 bases from V and 3 bases from J, leaving 10 bases between. From germline, CDR1 is MRHNA and CDR2 SNTAGT. The length of the CDR3 is 12 residues.

V gene TRBV19 combines with J gene TRBJ1-1; a possible D gene is TRBD1 (6 bases). The V end was cut by 7 bases, the J end by 6 bases, with 18 bases between. This CDR3 has 14 amino acids. Looked up from germline, CDR1 is LNHDA and CDR2 is SQIVND (reference sequence). This chain's CDR3 is CASTWDTGGSEAFF. The CDR3, as DNA: TGTGCCAGTACCTGGGACACCGGAGGGTCTGAAGCTTTCTTT. Based on the CDR3 plus reference TRBV19 and TRBJ1-1, the full variable domain is DGGITQSPKYLFRKEGQNVTLSCEQNLNHDAMYWYRQDPGQGLRLIYYSQIVNDFQKGDIAEGYSVSREKKESFPLTVTSAQKNPTAFYLCASTWDTGGSEAFFGQGTRLTVV.

The V call is TRBV5-1, the J call TRBJ2-3, with 9 positions matching TRBD2. Germline assignment: CDR1 SGHRS and CDR2 YFSETQ. CDR3 length: 16 residues. V dropped 4 bases and J dropped 3; count of bases not matched to a gene: 9. The CDR3 region is CASSVGAGGLTDTQYF. CDR3 nucleotides: TGCGCCAGCAGCGTAGGAGCGGGAGGACTGACAGATACGCAGTATTTT.

The chain employs TRBV11-2 and TRBJ1-1; 7 nucleotides align to TRBD1. The CDR3 is made up of 14 amino acids. Per the germline V gene, CDR1 is SGHAT and CDR2 is FQNNGV. The V segment lost 5 bases and the J segment 1 base; nucleotides outside the gene matches: 4. CDR3 region: CASSRQGGNTEAFF. The CDR3 coding sequence is TGTGCCAGCAGCCGACAGGGTGGGAACACTGAAGCTTTCTTT.

This clone was found once. This rearrangement joins TRBV9 to TRBJ1-2; possibly TRBD1 for D (6 bases). Germline CDR1 is SGDLS and CDR2 is YYNGEE. The CDR3 has 13 residues. V shed 6 bases and J shed 2 bases, with 11 bases lying between them. This chain's CDR3 is CASTQGLNYGYTF. The DNA of the CDR3 is TGTGCCAGCACTCAGGGGTTAAACTATGGCTACACCTTC.

The chain carries TRBV2 and TRBJ1-2, with 9 bases fitting TRBD1. The J segment lost 2 bases and the V segment lost 6 bases, leaving 4 bases of the junction unmatched. Germline-derived CDR1 and CDR2 are SNHLY and FYNNEI. The CDR3 has 14 residues. The CDR3: CASRDRGSNYGYTF. The CDR3 nucleotides read TGTGCCAGCAGGGACAGGGGATCCAACTATGGCTACACCTTC.

The chain carries TRBV7-6 and TRBJ2-5; 7 bases agree with TRBD1. Germline V gene sequence: CDR1 SGHVS, CDR2 FNYEAQ. The CDR3 spans 13 residues. The V and J ends lost 5 bases and 5 bases, in that order; junction bases with no gene match: 5. The DNA for the CDR3 is TGTGCCAGCAGCCCGGGACAGATGGAGACCCAGTACTTC. Amino acids: CASSPGQMETQYF.

V and J are TRBV10-2 and TRBJ2-1; D gene unclear. Trimming took 3 bases from V and 0 from J, leaving 9 bases between them. Looked up from germline, CDR1 is WSHSY and CDR2 is SAAADI. The CDR3 consists of 15 residues. This CDR3 reads CASSEYPSSYNEQFF. The DNA of the CDR3 is TGCGCCAGCAGTGAATACCCGAGCTCCTACAATGAGCAGTTCTTC.

The V and J genes are TRBV7-2 and TRBJ2-3; D is unclear. Trimming shortened V by 2 bases and J by 6 bases, and 3 bases separated the two germline ends. The CDR3 totals 11 residues. CDR1 SGHTA and CDR2 FQGNSA come from the germline V gene. For the CDR3, the DNA is TGTGCCAGCAGCTTATACGATACGCAGTATTTT. The encoded protein is CASSLYDTQYF. Looking up the rest from reference TRBV7-2 and TRBJ2-3 gives the full variable domain: GAGVSQSPSNKVTEKGKDVELRCDPISGHTALYWYRQSLGQGLEFLIYFQGNSAPDKSGLPSDRFSAERTGGSVSTLTIQRTQQEDSAVYLCASSLYDTQYFGPGTRLTVL.

This chain connects TRBV5-1 to TRBJ1-3; D is ambiguous. Trimming removed 4 bases at V and 0 bases at J, with 11 bases between. CDR1 SGHRS and CDR2 YFSETQ come from the germline V gene. The CDR3 is 15 amino acids. CDR3 residues: CASSLGRSSGNTIYF. CDR3 nucleotide sequence: TGCGCCAGCAGCCTCGGACGGAGCTCTGGAAACACCATATATTTT.

The rearrangement joins TRBV30 to TRBJ1-1; D might be TRBD1 (6 bases). Trimming removed 2 bases at V and 5 bases at J, with 15 bases between. This CDR3 is built from 14 residues. Germline assignment: CDR1 GTSNPN and CDR2 SVGIG (reference sequence). This CDR3 reads CAWSNRDWETEAFF. Written as DNA, the CDR3 is TGTGCCTGGAGTAACAGGGATTGGGAGACTGAAGCTTTCTTT.

This clone was seen at least ten times. The V gene is TRBV27, the J gene TRBJ2-7, with TRBD2 identical over 10 bases. Germline V CDR1 and CDR2: MNHEY, SMNVEV (reference sequence). V shed 4 bases and J 7 bases; nucleotides not matched to a gene: 7. CDR3 length: 14 residues. In DNA, the CDR3 is TGTGCCAGCAGTTCCCTAGCGGGAGTGGGGGAGCAGTACTTC. This translates into CASSSLAGVGEQYF.

In DNA, the CDR3 is TGTGCCAGCAGCTTAGGCTCGACGGGGGCCGCTAGCACAGATACGCAGTATTTT. Protein sequence: CASSLGSTGAASTDTQYF. The chain is built from TRBV13 and TRBJ2-3; D is perhaps TRBD1 or TRBD2 (6 bases each). Germline V gene lookup returns CDR1 PRHDT and CDR2 FYEKMQ (reference sequence). V lost 0 bases and J 0 bases, leaving 16 bases between the germline ends. The CDR3 spans 18 residues.

The chain combines TRBV2 with TRBJ2-1; D is unresolved. The CDR3 extends over 13 amino acids. Per germline, CDR1 SNHLY and CDR2 FYNNEI. V was trimmed by 2 bases and J by 4 bases, leaving 6 bases between them. CDR3 residues: CASSEIGYNEQFF. CDR3 bases: TGTGCCAGCAGTGAAATAGGTTACAATGAGCAGTTCTTC.

The chain combines TRBV5-6 with TRBJ1-3; 7 bases are a match to TRBD1. The length of the CDR3 is 16 residues. With V trimmed by 3 bases and J by 1 base, 7 bases remained unmatched. CDR1 and CDR2 (germline): SGHDT, YYEEEE. The CDR3 sequence: CASSWGQTISGNTIYF. The DNA for the CDR3 is TGTGCCAGCAGCTGGGGACAGACTATATCTGGAAACACCATATATTTT.

The rearrangement links TRBV2 to TRBJ2-7, with 7 nucleotides matching TRBD1. The CDR3 has 16 residues. V dropped 5 bases and J dropped 5; count of bases not matched to a gene: 15. Germline CDR1 is SNHLY and CDR2 is FYNNEI. In DNA, the CDR3 is TGTGCCAGCAGTAGTCAGAGGGGACAGAGGTCGGACGAGCAGTACTTC. Translating it yields CASSSQRGQRSDEQYF. Together with reference TRBV2 and TRBJ2-7, the CDR3 gives the full variable domain: EPEVTQTPSHQVTQMGQEVILRCVPISNHLYFYWYRQILGQKVEFLVSFYNNEISEKSEIFDDQFSVERPDGSNFTLKIRSTKLEDSAMYFCASSSQRGQRSDEQYFGPGTRLTVT.

The rearrangement joins TRBV28 to TRBJ2-7, with D unclear. Germline-derived CDR1 and CDR2 are MDHEN and SYDVKM. Trimming shortened V by 2 bases and J by 3 bases, and 8 bases separated the two germline ends. This CDR3 is built from 13 residues. The CDR3 region has the DNA TGTGCCAGCAGTTTAGGGCTCGTCTACGAGCAGTACTTC. As protein: CASSLGLVYEQYF.

The V call is TRBV5-4, the J call TRBJ1-5, with no clear D. The CDR3 contains 13 residues. CDR1 and CDR2 (germline): SGHNT, YYREEE (reference sequence). The V gene lost 4 bases and the J gene lost 3 bases, with 8 bases spanning the gap. CDR3 residues: CASSQWDNQPQHF. DNA for the CDR3: TGTGCCAGCAGCCAGTGGGACAATCAGCCCCAGCATTTT.

The V and J genes are TRBV6-1 and TRBJ2-7; the match to TRBD2 covers 11 bases. Germline V gene lookup returns CDR1 MNHNS and CDR2 SASEGT. V was clipped by 2 bases and J by 3 bases; unmatched bases: 6. The CDR3 runs 16 residues. CDR3 residues: CASSEREGTSGYEQYF. CDR3 nucleotide sequence: TGTGCCAGCAGTGAAAGGGAGGGGACTAGCGGCTACGAGCAGTACTTC.

In the case of this clone: At one of its ends the junction is not consistent with the germline gene, which may arise from a read error. The genes are TRBV6-1 and TRBJ1-2; no definite D call. The V gene's germline CDR1 is MNHNS and CDR2 SASEGT. The CDR3 covers 12 residues. CDR3 in DNA: TGTGCCAGCAGTGAACCGGGGAGGGAGCCCGCCTTC. Translating gives CASSEPGREPAF.